The clone carrying this T cell receptor (beta chain) was counted between two and nine times. Its antigen remains unknown. One entry per CDR3 protein, called by TCRdb with MiXCR from the 5' RACE reads. The top ten hold approximately 6.3% of the sample, which has about 540,000 distinct CDR3 sequences, approximately 11% seen once. The data derive from a study of CD8 T cells in ankylosing spondylitis. General study results and limits: In reactive arthritis synovial fluid and blood, some motif variants had been reported before. Roughly 8 highly homologous variants formed a TCR beta motif that appeared characteristic of ankylosing spondylitis blood.

This CDR3 is 15 amino acids long. The ends lost 7 bases at V and 0 bases at J; junction bases unmatched: 6. Specimen: blood, either unsorted or a sorted T cell fraction (not recorded which). This receptor was taken from a male donor with ankylosing spondylitis. This chain uses TRBV12-3 or TRBV12-4 with TRBJ1-5; 7 bases match TRBD1. DNA for the CDR3: TGTGCCAGCACCCGACAGGGAAATAGCAATCAGCCCCAGCATTTT. Residues: CASTRQGNSNQPQHF.